These 13 T cell receptor beta chains came from one sample sequenced in a study of control samples from healthy donors and cancer patients. The table came from immunoSEQ multiplex PCR; TCRdb's copy has only in-frame clones and leaves some out. The table shows about 59,000 clones, with 92% occurring only once. The sequencing input was PBMCs. Receptors were obtained from a man aged 35 to 55 with colorectal cancer.

The V call is TRBV6-4, the J call TRBJ2-3; no clear D gene. Per germline, CDR1 MRHNA and CDR2 SNTAGT. V shed 10 bases and J shed 1 base, with 9 bases lying between them. CDR3 length: 12 residues. The CDR3 bases are TGTGCCACTCCCACAGGCACAGATACGCAGTATTTT. Its translation is CATPTGTDTQYF.

The rearrangement joins TRBV19 to TRBJ2-1; 9 bases are shared with TRBD1. The CDR3 loop spans 15 amino acids. Germline V gene lookup returns CDR1 LNHDA and CDR2 SQIVND (reference sequence). The J segment lost 3 bases and the V segment lost 6 bases, leaving 6 bases of the junction unmatched. CDR3 loop: CASRHGTGIYNEQFF. CDR3 in DNA: TGTGCCAGTAGGCACGGGACAGGGATCTACAATGAGCAGTTCTTC.

This chain links TRBV6-6 with TRBJ2-7; D gene ambiguous. Trimming took 5 bases from V and 2 from J, leaving 7 bases between them. Germline lookup yields CDR1 MNHNY and CDR2 SVGAGI (reference sequence). This CDR3 has 12 amino acids. DNA of the CDR3: TGTGCCAGCAGTGGCACGACCTACGAGCAGTACTTC. Its translation: CASSGTTYEQYF.

The chain is built from TRBV2 and TRBJ2-5; D gene uncertain. Between the trimmed V and J ends, which lost 8 bases and 8 bases, there was a span of 18 bases. The CDR3 has 13 amino acids. CDR1 and CDR2 (germline): SNHLY, FYNNEI. The CDR3, as DNA: TGTGCCAGCGGATCCTCCTTCAGTGGAACCCAGTACTTC. This sequence encodes CASGSSFSGTQYF.

The genes are TRBV19 and TRBJ1-2; TRBD1 aligns across 7 bases. This CDR3 has 13 residues. CDR1 is LNHDA and CDR2 is SQIVND in the germline V gene (reference sequence). Germline trimming cut 8 bases from V and 3 bases from J; bases unmatched to any gene: 6. The DNA of the CDR3 is TGTGCCAGTTCTACAGGGGTTGACTATGGCTACACCTTC. Amino acids: CASSTGVDYGYTF.

This chain connects TRBV6-1 to TRBJ2-7; unclear D gene. This CDR3 has 14 amino acids. Deletions cut 3 bases from V and 1 base from J, with 10 bases between. CDR1 is MNHNS, CDR2 SASEGT, per germline. The CDR3 region has the DNA TGTGCCAGCAGTGAGGTGGAGCCTTCCTACGAGCAGTACTTC. It codes for CASSEVEPSYEQYF.

CDR3 sequence reads: CASSLGAGVHTEAFF. The CDR3 DNA reads TGTGCCAGCAGCTTGGGGGCAGGGGTCCACACTGAAGCTTTCTTT. This chain connects TRBV5-6 to TRBJ1-1, with D tentatively TRBD1 (6 bases). This CDR3 is 15 amino acids long. Trimming stripped 0 bases from V and 3 bases from J, with 12 bases between. Looked up from germline, CDR1 is SGHDT and CDR2 is YYEEEE.

The chain has TRBV11-2 and TRBJ2-1, with 7 bases identical to TRBD2. This CDR3 is built from 14 residues. Germline V lookup: CDR1 SGHAT, CDR2 FQNNGV. V was clipped by 4 bases and J by 5 bases; unmatched bases: 5. The CDR3 sequence: CASSSGTINNEQFF. The CDR3 coding sequence is TGTGCCAGCAGCTCAGGGACTATAAACAATGAGCAGTTCTTC.

This clone showed up just once. The chain links TRBV6-1 to TRBJ1-4; D is unclear. Germline CDR1 is MNHNS and CDR2 is SASEGT. The CDR3 is made up of 15 amino acids. The V and J ends lost 2 bases and 6 bases respectively, with 13 bases between them. The CDR3 DNA reads TGTGCCAGCAGTGAACTGGATCATCGGGATGAAAAACTGTTTTTT. Translated, it gives CASSELDHRDEKLFF.

CDR3 sequence: CASSPRGSSYNEQFF. CDR3 DNA: TGTGCCAGCAGCCCCCGGGGGAGCTCCTACAATGAGCAGTTCTTC. The chain combines TRBV7-9 with TRBJ2-1; D possibly corresponds to TRBD2 (6 bases). This CDR3 has 15 amino acids. V was shortened by 5 bases and J by 0 bases, with 11 bases between the two germline ends. The V gene's germline CDR1 is SEHNR and CDR2 FQNEAQ (reference sequence). The whole variable domain, remainder taken from reference TRBV7-9 and TRBJ2-1, is DTGVSQNPRHKITKRGQNVTFRCDPISEHNRLYWYRQTLGQGPEFLTYFQNEAQLEKSRLLSDRFSAERPKGSFSTLEIQRTEQGDSAMYLCASSPRGSSYNEQFFGPGTRLTVL.

The genes are TRBV2 and TRBJ2-1, with a tentative D call TRBD2 (6 bases). V was cut by 6 bases and J by 0 bases, with 12 bases left in between. CDR3 length equals 15 residues. CDR1 is SNHLY and CDR2 is FYNNEI in the germline V gene. In nucleotides, the CDR3 is TGTGCCAGCAGAGGGACTTCGAGCTCCTACAATGAGCAGTTCTTC. This gives the protein CASRGTSSSYNEQFF.

The chain links TRBV13 to TRBJ2-5; TRBD2 matches 13 bases. This CDR3 region has 18 residues. The ends lost 5 bases at V and 3 bases at J; junction bases unmatched: 12. From germline, CDR1 is PRHDT and CDR2 FYEKMQ (reference sequence). The DNA of the CDR3 is TGTGCCAGCAGCGCGCTTACTAGCGGGGGGGCCCGAAAAGAGACCCAGTACTTC. This sequence encodes CASSALTSGGARKETQYF.

The rearrangement uses TRBV9 and TRBJ1-3; D unresolved. The CDR3 loop spans 14 amino acids. Trimming pared 3 bases from V and 0 bases from J, leaving 7 bases between. Germline values: CDR1 SGDLS, CDR2 YYNGEE. CDR3 region: CASSAGPSGNTIYF. CDR3 DNA: TGTGCCAGCAGCGCCGGACCCTCTGGAAACACCATATATTTT.